This note documents a single TCR beta chain sequence. The V gene end was trimmed by 6 bases and the J gene end by 4 bases; junction bases not matched to a gene: 3. Germline V CDR1 and CDR2: MNHEY, SMNVEV (reference sequence). The CDR3 runs to 12 residues. This sample stems from a study of blood T cell repertoires in COVID-19. The wider study: Sites in the United States, Italy and Spain provided acute and convalescent COVID-19 samples. Sample material is recorded as cDNA or gDNA derived from T cells, B-cell-depleted T cells, or PBMCs.

It was during active infection that Seattle patients were enrolled and then longitudinally followed. The protocol was immunoSEQ multiplex PCR, while the TCRdb copy is restricted to in-frame clones and leaves out a portion. Of 200,000 to 300,000 clones in the sample, around 87% were seen once. This TCR derives from a woman aged 55 to 70 with COVID-19, enrolled during active disease. This chain links TRBV27 with TRBJ2-7; 7 bases line up with TRBD1. The sample taken for sequencing was peripheral blood. The chain's CDR3 is CASSDRDYEQYF. The CDR3 nucleotides are TGTGCCAGCAGCGACAGGGATTACGAGCAGTACTTC.